This T cell receptor beta chain came from a study of T cell responses to AZD1222 COVID-19 vaccine. General study points: AZD1222 recipients seropositive at baseline numbered only five to seven. Spike-specific TCR depth and breadth grew after two AZD1222 doses.

On this clone: The antigen is undetermined.

Trimming stripped 1 base from V and 0 bases from J, with 6 bases between. The CDR3 contains 15 residues. From germline, CDR1 is SEHNR and CDR2 FQNEAQ (reference sequence). Produced via immunoSEQ multiplex PCR; TCRdb's table is partial and in-frame only. The profile shows 89,000 or so clones, 75% to 95% of them singletons. J is TRBJ1-4 and V is TRBV7-9; perhaps TRBD1 as D (6 bases). The origin of this receptor is an adult who received the AZD1222 COVID-19 vaccine. The sequences come from peripheral blood, collected 28 days after the second AZD1222 dose. CDR3: CASSLGDTTNEKLFF. The CDR3 nucleotides are TGTGCCAGCAGCTTAGGGGACACAACTAATGAAAAACTGTTTTTT. The full variable domain, rest sourced from reference TRBV7-9 and TRBJ1-4, is DTGVSQNPRHKITKRGQNVTFRCDPISEHNRLYWYRQTLGQGPEFLTYFQNEAQLEKSRLLSDRFSAERPKGSFSTLEIQRTEQGDSAMYLCASSLGDTTNEKLFFGSGTQLSVL.